The 17 T cell receptor beta chains below were found in one sample sequenced in a study of blood T cell repertoires in COVID-19. Profiling relied on immunoSEQ multiplex PCR, and the TCRdb table lists in-frame clones only, not all of them. Of under 250,000 clones listed, 79% are singletons. Sequencing was carried out using peripheral blood. The receptors were sampled from a woman aged 35 to 49 with COVID-19, enrolled during active disease.

V is TRBV5-6 and J is TRBJ2-5, with 15 bases aligning to TRBD2. Looked up from germline, CDR1 is SGHDT and CDR2 is YYEEEE. After removal of 4 bases from V and 4 bases from J, the junction contained 5 bases not matched to a gene. The CDR3 totals 16 residues. CDR3 sequence: CASSRRGLAGGETQYF. CDR3 coding DNA: TGTGCCAGCAGCCGGCGGGGACTAGCGGGGGGAGAGACCCAGTACTTC. Filled out from reference TRBV5-6 and TRBJ2-5, the complete variable domain reads DAGVTQSPTHLIKTRGQQVTLRCSPKSGHDTVSWYQQALGQGPQFIFQYYEEEERQRGNFPDRFSGHQFPNYSSELNVNALLLGDSALYLCASSRRGLAGGETQYFGPGTRLLVL.

The rearrangement links TRBV9 to TRBJ1-2; 10 bases fit TRBD1. CDR3 length: 15 residues. Germline assignment: CDR1 SGDLS and CDR2 YYNGEE. The junction had 6 bases not matched to a gene; V was cut back by 0 bases and J by 7 bases. The CDR3 region is CASSVAPDRGGGYTF. DNA for the CDR3: TGTGCCAGCAGCGTAGCCCCGGACAGGGGGGGTGGCTACACCTTC.

The chain combines TRBV2 with TRBJ2-2, with 7 bases matching TRBD2. Germline CDR1 SNHLY, CDR2 FYNNEI. The CDR3 has 13 residues. The V gene end was trimmed by 8 bases and the J gene end by 5 bases; junction bases not matched to a gene: 5. For the CDR3, the DNA is TGTGCCAGCCACCTACTAGCGACCGGGGAGCTGTTTTTT. Its protein is CASHLLATGELFF. Drawing the rest from reference TRBV2 and TRBJ2-2, the complete variable domain is EPEVTQTPSHQVTQMGQEVILRCVPISNHLYFYWYRQILGQKVEFLVSFYNNEISEKSEIFDDQFSVERPDGSNFTLKIRSTKLEDSAMYFCASHLLATGELFFGEGSRLTVL.

The CDR3 reads CASSLVQGTDTQYF. CDR3 bases: TGTGCCAGCAGCTTGGTGCAGGGCACAGATACGCAGTATTTT. The chain uses TRBV5-5 and TRBJ2-3; D unresolved. The CDR3 consists of 14 residues. From germline, CDR1 is SGHKS and CDR2 YYEKEE (reference sequence). The V gene lost 0 bases and the J gene lost 1 base, with 6 bases spanning the gap.

The genes are TRBV19 and TRBJ2-2; D unclear. V lost 5 bases and J lost 8, with 9 bases in between. Germline loops: CDR1 LNHDA, CDR2 SQIVND (reference sequence). The CDR3 runs to 12 residues. CDR3 bases: TGTGCCAGTAGTCTAATGGAGGGGGAGCTGTTTTTT. Translating gives CASSLMEGELFF.

The rearrangement uses TRBV9 and TRBJ2-7; 10 bases match TRBD2. V trimming: 4 bases; J trimming: 3 bases; junction bases outside the gene matches: 16. From germline, CDR1 is SGDLS and CDR2 YYNGEE. The CDR3 has 18 residues. The CDR3 DNA follows: TGTGCCAGCAGCCCCGTACCCTTTCGCTCTAGCGGGAGCTACGAGCAGTACTTC. This encodes CASSPVPFRSSGSYEQYF.

The rearrangement uses TRBV19 and TRBJ2-5; 10 bases line up with TRBD2. The CDR3 has 16 residues. V was pared by 7 bases and J by 4 bases, with 12 bases of the junction left unmatched. CDR1 and CDR2 (germline): LNHDA, SQIVND (reference sequence). CDR3 in amino acids: CASTSGGAASLETQYF. The CDR3 DNA follows: TGTGCCAGTACGAGCGGGGGGGCCGCGAGTTTAGAGACCCAGTACTTC.

This clone was seen a single time. The CDR3 DNA follows: TGTGCCACCAGCAGAGATCTAACTGGTGGCTACACCTTC. As protein: CATSRDLTGGYTF. V is TRBV15 and J is TRBJ1-2; no clear D. The V end was cut by 0 bases, the J end by 7 bases, with 9 bases between. Germline V lookup: CDR1 LNHNV, CDR2 YYDKDF (reference sequence). There are 13 residues in the CDR3.

This chain connects TRBV5-8 to TRBJ2-3, with 10 bases identical to TRBD2. This CDR3 contains 16 residues. The V and J ends lost 4 bases and 0 bases, in that order; junction bases with no gene match: 5. Germline CDR1 is SGHTS and CDR2 is YDEGEE. CDR3 DNA: TGTGCCAGCAGCCGCGGACTAGCGGCTAGCACAGATACGCAGTATTTT. Amino acids: CASSRGLAASTDTQYF.

The gene calls are TRBV12-3 or TRBV12-4 and TRBJ1-5; D gene uncertain. V lost 3 bases and J 5 bases, leaving 5 bases between the germline ends. The CDR3 loop spans 12 amino acids. The chain's CDR3 is CASSLNYQPQHF. The CDR3 nucleotides are TGTGCCAGCAGTTTGAACTATCAGCCCCAGCATTTT.

The genes are TRBV6-5 and TRBJ2-7, with D possibly TRBD1 on 6 matching bases. Germline V gene lookup returns CDR1 MNHEY and CDR2 SVGAGI. The CDR3 is made up of 14 amino acids. V was cut by 6 bases and J by 0 bases, with 12 bases left in between. The DNA for the CDR3 is TGTGCCAGCAGGACAGGTATCGCCTCCTACGAGCAGTACTTC. Its translation: CASRTGIASYEQYF.

The chain carries TRBV5-4 and TRBJ1-1; TRBD1 matches 9 bases. V was pared by 2 bases and J by 5 bases, with 7 bases of the junction left unmatched. The CDR3 has 15 residues. The germline gives CDR1 SGHNT, CDR2 YYREEE (reference sequence). The CDR3 nucleotides read TGTGCCAGCAGCTTCCCGGGGACAGGGCTTACTGAAGCTTTCTTT. It specifies CASSFPGTGLTEAFF.

The chain is built from TRBV7-2 and TRBJ2-7; possible D gene TRBD1, 5 bases. The CDR3 extends over 16 amino acids. Deletions cut 2 bases from V and 0 bases from J, with 14 bases between. Germline CDR1 SGHTA, CDR2 FQGNSA. CDR3 protein: CASSLQGLYSSYEQYF. CDR3 DNA: TGTGCCAGCAGCTTACAGGGCCTCTACAGCTCCTACGAGCAGTACTTC. The entire variable domain, with the rest obtained from reference TRBV7-2 and TRBJ2-7, is as follows: GAGVSQSPSNKVTEKGKDVELRCDPISGHTALYWYRQSLGQGLEFLIYFQGNSAPDKSGLPSDRFSAERTGGSVSTLTIQRTQQEDSAVYLCASSLQGLYSSYEQYFGPGTRLTVT.

The chain carries TRBV2 and TRBJ1-4; the D gene is possibly TRBD1 (5 bases). The germline V gene encodes CDR1 SNHLY and CDR2 FYNNEI. CDR3 length: 14 amino acids. The V gene lost 8 bases and the J gene lost 7 bases, with 17 bases spanning the gap. The CDR3 nucleotides read TGTGCCAGCTCGGCGGGGGGGATCAGTGAAAAACTGTTTTTT. Translation gives CASSAGGISEKLFF.

The chain recombines TRBV2 with TRBJ1-1; no reliable D call. The CDR3 runs to 11 residues. Germline lookup yields CDR1 SNHLY and CDR2 FYNNEI. The ends were cut back, 6 bases at V and 11 bases at J, with 13 bases in the middle. CDR3 sequence reads: CASSPLREAFF. The CDR3 DNA reads TGTGCCAGCAGCCCGTTAAGAGAGGCTTTCTTT.

V is TRBV19 and J is TRBJ2-1; 8 bases are shared with TRBD2. The germline V gene has CDR1 LNHDA and CDR2 SQIVND (reference sequence). The ends lost 0 bases at V and 7 bases at J; junction bases unmatched: 11. The CDR3 runs 17 residues. This CDR3 reads CASSIEASGRIGNEQFF. DNA for the CDR3: TGTGCCAGTAGTATAGAGGCCAGCGGGAGAATCGGAAATGAGCAGTTCTTC.

The chain joins TRBV7-7 to TRBJ2-1, with D maybe TRBD1 (6 bases). Per germline, CDR1 SSHAT and CDR2 FNYEAQ (reference sequence). The CDR3 extends over 13 amino acids. V was pared by 5 bases and J by 10 bases, with 15 bases between. The CDR3 region has the DNA TGTGCCAGCAGCGCTGTACAGGGTGGGGAGCAGTTCTTC. Encoded protein: CASSAVQGGEQFF.